This TCR beta chain was profiled in a study of T cell repertoires in cytomegalovirus infection. The overall study: Newly reported HLA-C-restricted and thoroughly characterized HLA-B-restricted CMV epitopes were employed. Shared public TCR beta signatures pointed to both CMV infection and a matching HLA type.

Germline-derived CDR1 and CDR2 are MNHNS and SASEGT. V lost 3 bases and J lost 8, with 9 bases in between. The CDR3 spans 12 residues. One entry per CDR3 protein, called by TCRdb with MiXCR from the reads. The data show some 800,000 distinct CDR3 sequences, approximately 32% seen once. As to this clonotype: Its antigen remains unknown.

The sequence came from a human donor in good health (CMV status not recorded). Some clones in this sample may be carry-over from other donors' samples. This chain connects TRBV6-1 to TRBJ2-3; D not certain. Sequences were derived from cultured CD8+ T cells from PBMCs, sampled from culture after CMV antigen stimulation. As DNA, the CDR3 is TGTGCCAGCAGTGAGAATCGGGTTACGCAGTATTTT. Translating it yields CASSENRVTQYF.